This TCR beta chain was recovered during a study of shared clonotypes between healthy human individuals. V was shortened by 4 bases and J by 4 bases, with 3 bases between the two germline ends. The CDR3 runs 11 residues. Germline V gene sequence: CDR1 SNHLY, CDR2 FYNNEI. Broader study findings: Relative to their counterparts shared across all four donors, non-shared clonotypes exhibited diminished generation probabilities. Collection of samples was limited to blood; tissue repertoires likely differ. For naive CD4 cells, around 5.1% of clonotypes were shared across a few donors.

CD45RA+ naive and CD45RA-negative memory subsets were separated from CD4+ cells. Worth noting for this clone: Its antigen is not identified.

Data came from immunoSEQ multiplex PCR; TCRdb stores just in-frame clones and leaves some out. In the table there are over a million clones, 75% to 85% of which are singletons. Sequencing was performed on memory CD4+ T cells from PBMCs. As to subset: CD45RA-negative fraction. This receptor was identified in a man aged 18-30 years in good health. Some clones in this sample may be carry-over from other donors' samples. The chain has TRBV2 and TRBJ2-3, with unresolved D. CDR3 nucleotide sequence: TGTGCCAGCAGTGTTTCAGATACGCAGTATTTT. Translation: CASSVSDTQYF.